The entry below gives a single T cell receptor (beta chain) sequence along with its context. What it recognizes is unknown. These data originate in a study of T cell repertoires in cytomegalovirus infection. From the reads, TCRdb called clonotypes with MiXCR, one entry per CDR3 protein. The table has 700,000 to 900,000 distinct CDR3 sequences, about 28% seen once. Trimming at V came to 3 bases and at J to 3 bases, leaving 11 bases not matched to a gene. Germline V lookup: CDR1 SGHAT, CDR2 FQNNGV. The CDR3 totals 17 residues. The chain carries TRBV11-2 and TRBJ2-7; 10 bases agree with TRBD1. This specimen was cultured CD8+ T cells from PBMCs, taken from culture after CMV antigen stimulation. This TCR derives from a human donor in good health (CMV status not recorded). Some clones in this sample may be carry-over from other donors' samples. CDR3 sequence (DNA): TGTGCCAGCAGCTTCTGGGACAGGGGAAGTGCGGGCTACGAGCAGTACTTC. It encodes CASSFWDRGSAGYEQYF. Variable domain in full (rest from reference TRBV11-2 and TRBJ2-7): EAGVAQSPRYKIIEKRQSVAFWCNPISGHATLYWYQQILGQGPKLLIQFQNNGVVDDSQLPKDRFSAERLKGVDSTLKIQPAKLEDSAVYLCASSFWDRGSAGYEQYFGPGTRLTVT.